The 28 T cell receptor beta chains presented below share a single source sample, sequenced in a study of cytomegalovirus exposure and HLA in healthy donors (dated by TCRdb to 2016 to 2017). Libraries came from the immunoSEQ multiplex PCR assay. For the multiplex PCR, a mixture combining 60 forward primers for TCR Vbeta segments and 13 reverse primers for TCR Jbeta segments was used. The table was pulled from immuneACCESS by TCRdb, which kept in-frame rearrangements only. Such tables lose some clones; where checked, under half of the loss comes from unresolved V genes, and the rest has no known cause. This sample holds around 150,000 clones; roughly 71% were observed only once. The ten largest clones add up to approximately 1.5% of the sample. Input material: PBMCs. Source of these receptors: a woman between 40 and 55 years old in good health and CMV-seronegative.

CDR3: CSATGDGYTF. CDR3 sequence (DNA): TGCAGTGCAACAGGGGATGGCTACACCTTC. The J gene is TRBJ1-2, the V gene TRBV20-1; 7 positions match TRBD1. The CDR3 is 10 residues long. Germline V CDR1 and CDR2: DFQATT, SNEGSKA (reference sequence). V was clipped by 6 bases and J by 6 bases; unmatched bases: 1.

The V and J genes are TRBV7-9 and TRBJ1-6; 9 nucleotides line up with TRBD1. The CDR3 totals 15 residues. Germline-derived CDR1 and CDR2 are SEHNR and FQNEAQ (reference sequence). V was pared by 5 bases and J by 4 bases, with 3 bases of the junction left unmatched. The CDR3 spells CASSPGQGYNSPLHF. CDR3 coding DNA: TGTGCCAGCAGCCCGGGACAGGGATATAATTCACCCCTCCACTTT.

The J gene is TRBJ2-5, the V gene TRBV6-6, with TRBD2 matching over 8 bases. The trim removed 5 bases at V and 7 bases at J, leaving 6 bases unmatched. Per the germline V gene, CDR1 is MNHNY and CDR2 is SVGAGI (reference sequence). The CDR3 sequence is 13 residues long. The DNA for the CDR3 is TGTGCCAGCAGTCGGACTAGCTTAGGGACCCAGTACTTC. Encoded protein: CASSRTSLGTQYF.

This clone has at least ten counts. The chain recombines TRBV18 with TRBJ1-2, with D perhaps TRBD1 (6 bases). CDR3 length equals 15 residues. Germline CDR1 is KGHSH and CDR2 is LQKENI. Trimming cost V 3 bases and J 3 bases, with 14 bases left between them. The CDR3 sequence: CASSPSPPGDYGYTF. In DNA, the CDR3 is TGTGCCAGCTCACCCAGCCCCCCAGGGGACTATGGCTACACCTTC. Using reference TRBV18 and TRBJ1-2 for the parts outside the CDR3, the full variable domain is NAGVMQNPRHLVRRRGQEARLRCSPMKGHSHVYWYRQLPEEGLKFMVYLQKENIIDESGMPKERFSAEFPKEGPSILRIQQVVRGDSAAYFCASSPSPPGDYGYTFGSGTRLTVV.

J is TRBJ2-7 and V is TRBV5-6; 9 nucleotides align to TRBD1. J gave up 5 bases and V 0 bases, and 9 bases lay outside the gene matches. Germline values: CDR1 SGHDT, CDR2 YYEEEE. This CDR3 has 16 residues. CDR3 nucleotide sequence: TGTGCCAGCAGCTTGGGCGCAGGACAGGGGCTACACGAGCAGTACTTC. It codes for CASSLGAGQGLHEQYF.

A single count supports this clone. The rearrangement joins TRBV29-1 to TRBJ1-1, with D tentatively TRBD1 (5 bases). The germline V gene has CDR1 SQVTM and CDR2 ANQGSEA. CDR3 size: 12 residues. Trimming removed 7 bases from V and 1 base from J, with 10 bases in between. CDR3 coding DNA: TGCAGCGCCCAGGACAAGAACACTGAAGCTTTCTTT. Its translation: CSAQDKNTEAFF.

This clone appeared a single time. This chain connects TRBV6-5 to TRBJ1-1, with D unclear. The CDR3 runs to 13 residues. From germline, CDR1 is MNHEY and CDR2 SVGAGI. Trimming removed 8 bases at V and 4 bases at J, with 14 bases between. CDR3 sequence (DNA): TGTGCCAGCGCAAATTACTACGGCACTGAAGCTTTCTTT. It codes for CASANYYGTEAFF.

This chain's CDR3 is CASSEPGQRRGYTF. Here the CDR3 DNA reads TGTGCCAGCAGTGAACCGGGACAGAGGAGAGGCTACACCTTC. The chain carries TRBV6-5 and TRBJ1-2; 7 nucleotides match TRBD1. The J segment lost 8 bases and the V segment lost 5 bases, leaving 11 bases of the junction unmatched. The CDR3 runs to 14 residues. CDR1 is MNHEY and CDR2 is SVGAGI in the germline V gene.

The chain is built from TRBV5-1 and TRBJ2-5; D not resolved. This CDR3 contains 16 residues. CDR1 SGHRS and CDR2 YFSETQ come from the germline V gene. The V gene lost 0 bases and the J gene lost 2 bases, with 14 bases spanning the gap. CDR3 protein: CASSLGAGYWQETQYF. As DNA, the CDR3 is TGCGCCAGCAGCTTGGGAGCCGGTTATTGGCAAGAGACCCAGTACTTC.

In this sample, this clone turned up a few times. The chain is built from TRBV18 and TRBJ2-3; unclear D gene. The CDR3 consists of 12 residues. Germline CDR1 and CDR2: KGHSH and LQKENI. Trimming took off 6 bases at V and 0 bases at J, with 4 bases between the two ends. The CDR3 nucleotides read TGTGCCAGCTCCCCTAGCACAGATACGCAGTATTTT. It codes for CASSPSTDTQYF.

This clone was counted once. The rearrangement uses TRBV9 and TRBJ1-4; D possibly corresponds to TRBD1 (6 bases). Germline assignment: CDR1 SGDLS and CDR2 YYNGEE. The CDR3 is 15 amino acids. With 3 bases removed from V and 0 bases from J, the gap between germline ends came to 9 bases. In DNA, the CDR3 is TGTGCCAGCAGCGCAGGGGTGGCAACTAATGAAAAACTGTTTTTT. Its translation: CASSAGVATNEKLFF.

This chain links TRBV15 with TRBJ2-6; D remains ambiguous. Germline CDR1 and CDR2: LNHNV and YYDKDF (reference sequence). Trimming pared 5 bases from V and 1 base from J, leaving 9 bases between. The CDR3 runs to 15 residues. The CDR3 bases are TGTGCCACCAGCCCAGCAGGTTCTGGGGCCAACGTCCTGACTTTC. Amino acids: CATSPAGSGANVLTF.

The chain has TRBV2 and TRBJ1-6; the D is unclear. Trimming removed 1 base from V and 14 bases from J, with 12 bases in between. The CDR3 has 13 residues. CDR1 is SNHLY and CDR2 is FYNNEI in the germline V gene. For the CDR3, the DNA is TGTGCCAGCAGTGAAGAACGGCCCCAGGCCCTCCACTTT. Protein product: CASSEERPQALHF.

The V gene is TRBV5-1, the J gene TRBJ1-1; D might be TRBD1 (5 bases). Per germline, CDR1 SGHRS and CDR2 YFSETQ. The CDR3 covers 18 residues. V was clipped by 3 bases and J by 0 bases, with 21 bases between them. CDR3 protein: CASSSIPRAALMNTEAFF. The CDR3 DNA is TGCGCCAGCAGCTCCATTCCCAGGGCCGCTTTAATGAACACTGAAGCTTTCTTT.

The chain joins TRBV5-1 to TRBJ1-3, with 9 bases that match TRBD1. The V gene end was trimmed by 0 bases and the J gene end by 9 bases; junction bases not matched to a gene: 4. This CDR3 region has 14 residues. Looked up from germline, CDR1 is SGHRS and CDR2 is YFSETQ. CDR3 coding DNA: TGCGCCAGCAGCTTGGGTGGACAGGGGTCCACCATATATTTT. Protein: CASSLGGQGSTIYF.

This clone was seen once. V gene TRBV10-3 combines with J gene TRBJ2-2; 9 bases map to TRBD1. The junction had 7 bases not matched to a gene; V was cut back by 8 bases and J by 6 bases. CDR1 ENHRY and CDR2 SYGVKD come from the germline V gene. The CDR3 sequence is 14 residues long. The CDR3 reads CAIPRDRAAGELFF. CDR3 in DNA: TGTGCCATCCCTCGGGACAGGGCGGCCGGGGAGCTGTTTTTT.

V gene TRBV7-9 combines with J gene TRBJ1-5; a possible D gene is TRBD1 (5 bases). The CDR3 runs 17 residues. Germline V lookup: CDR1 SEHNR, CDR2 FQNEAQ (reference sequence). Trimming took 5 bases from V and 2 from J, leaving 19 bases between them. CDR3 bases: TGTGCCAGCAGCCTCGGGCACGGGGGATTTGGCAATCAGCCCCAGCATTTT. Translated, it gives CASSLGHGGFGNQPQHF.

The chain carries TRBV10-3 and TRBJ2-1; D gene ambiguous. Germline CDR1 ENHRY, CDR2 SYGVKD. The ends were cut back, 3 bases at V and 4 bases at J, with 4 bases in the middle. The CDR3 extends over 12 amino acids. The CDR3 sequence is CAISDGYNEQFF. DNA of the CDR3: TGTGCCATCAGTGACGGGTACAATGAGCAGTTCTTC.

The chain is built from TRBV13 and TRBJ2-1, with TRBD2 identical over 10 bases. The length of the CDR3 is 18 residues. CDR1 is PRHDT, CDR2 FYEKMQ, per germline (reference sequence). Trimming removed 1 base from V and 9 bases from J; junction bases left unmatched: 15. CDR3 in amino acids: CASSLAPASGGGTSEQFF. As DNA, the CDR3 is TGTGCCAGCAGCTTAGCCCCTGCAAGCGGGGGGGGGACCAGTGAGCAGTTCTTC.

The DNA for the CDR3 is TGTGCCAGCAGTTTCCGGCGACTAAATGAAAAACTGTTTTTT. Its translation: CASSFRRLNEKLFF. The chain employs TRBV27 and TRBJ1-4; D is unclear. Germline lookup yields CDR1 MNHEY and CDR2 SMNVEV (reference sequence). The CDR3 totals 14 residues. The V and J ends lost 3 bases and 5 bases respectively, with 10 bases between them.

V gene TRBV5-6 combines with J gene TRBJ2-5, with 8 nucleotides matching TRBD1. Trimming took 2 bases from V and 3 from J; bases not matched to a gene: 6. The length of the CDR3 is 15 residues. The germline V gene has CDR1 SGHDT and CDR2 YYEEEE. DNA for the CDR3: TGTGCCAGCAGCTTAGCACGACAGGGGAAAGAGACCCAGTACTTC. Its protein product is CASSLARQGKETQYF. The full variable domain, in which reference TRBV5-6 and TRBJ2-5 provide the parts outside the CDR3, is DAGVTQSPTHLIKTRGQQVTLRCSPKSGHDTVSWYQQALGQGPQFIFQYYEEEERQRGNFPDRFSGHQFPNYSSELNVNALLLGDSALYLCASSLARQGKETQYFGPGTRLLVL.

The V and J genes are TRBV7-8 and TRBJ1-1; TRBD1 matches 9 bases. Germline V gene lookup returns CDR1 SGHVS and CDR2 FQNEAQ. V gave up 1 base and J gave up 1 base; unmatched junction bases: 13. The CDR3 has 19 amino acids. CDR3 in amino acids: CASSLVGTGHRTSNTEAFF. CDR3 bases: TGTGCCAGCAGCTTAGTTGGGACAGGGCACCGAACCTCGAACACTGAAGCTTTCTTT.

V is TRBV7-8 and J is TRBJ1-1; tentative D call: TRBD1 (6 bases). Germline V lookup: CDR1 SGHVS, CDR2 FQNEAQ. This CDR3 region has 19 residues. Trimming pared 2 bases from V and 8 bases from J, leaving 30 bases between. CDR3 protein: CASSLKAETRTAQYREAFF. CDR3 nucleotide sequence: TGTGCCAGCAGCTTAAAAGCAGAAACACGGACAGCCCAGTACCGGGAAGCTTTCTTT.

The chain has TRBV6-5 and TRBJ1-1; a weak D match, TRBD1 (6 bases). Germline V gene sequence: CDR1 MNHEY, CDR2 SVGAGI. The CDR3 has 15 amino acids. Trimming cost V 1 base and J 2 bases, with 11 bases left between them. The CDR3 sequence is CASSYFTGYNTEAFF. DNA of the CDR3: TGTGCCAGCAGTTACTTCACAGGGTACAACACTGAAGCTTTCTTT.

The chain combines TRBV28 with TRBJ2-7; D gene unclear. The germline gives CDR1 MDHEN, CDR2 SYDVKM. V was clipped by 1 base and J by 3 bases, with 7 bases between them. The CDR3 runs to 13 residues. CDR3 in amino acids: CASSLSVIYEQYF. The CDR3 nucleotides read TGTGCCAGCAGTTTATCAGTAATCTACGAGCAGTACTTC.

The chain joins TRBV5-1 to TRBJ1-4; D is perhaps TRBD1 (5 bases). CDR1 is SGHRS and CDR2 is YFSETQ in the germline V gene. CDR3 length: 16 amino acids. Trimming shortened V by 3 bases and J by 3 bases, and 15 bases separated the two germline ends. The CDR3 sequence is CASSSTSTASNEKLFF. CDR3 nucleotides: TGCGCCAGCAGCTCCACCTCGACAGCCTCTAATGAAAAACTGTTTTTT.

This clone was found a few times. CDR3 loop: CASSEASQSSGANVLTF. The CDR3, as DNA: TGTGCCAGCAGCGAGGCCTCCCAGAGCTCTGGGGCCAACGTCCTGACTTTC. This chain uses TRBV7-3 with TRBJ2-6; D gene ambiguous. The CDR3 has 17 amino acids. V was trimmed by 5 bases and J by 0 bases, leaving 14 bases between them. The V gene's germline CDR1 is SGHTA and CDR2 FQGTGA.

The rearrangement joins TRBV29-1 to TRBJ1-2; no firm D call. Trimming left V 5 bases short and J 1 base short, with 5 bases between. CDR1 and CDR2 from the germline V gene are SQVTM and ANQGSEA. This CDR3 spans 11 amino acids. CDR3 residues: CSVQVNYGYTF. DNA for the CDR3: TGCAGCGTTCAGGTTAACTATGGCTACACCTTC.